The clone carrying this T cell receptor beta chain was counted many times. This record comes from a study of prognosis after radiotherapy for stage I lung cancer. Study-level information: Aged roughly 50 to 84 years, with a median of 74.5 years, the patients were 13 men and roughly six women.

CDR1 is SNHLY, CDR2 FYNNEI, per germline. The length of the CDR3 is 15 residues. V shed 8 bases and J shed 3 bases, with 20 bases lying between them. The TCR beta CDR3 region was amplified from genomic DNA, with two rounds of multiplex PCR being used for the amplification. Primers specific to each TRBV and TRBJ gene were used in first-round PCR. TCRdb reprocessed the multiplex PCR reads with MiXCR, giving one entry per CDR3 protein. Of about 15,000 distinct CDR3 sequences detected, 28% appear once; the ten largest clones hold less than 14%. This specimen consisted of PBMCs, obtained before or after stereotactic body radiation therapy (not recorded which). The chain recombines TRBV2 with TRBJ2-7, with a weak D call TRBD1 (6 bases). The source is a donor aged 50 or older with non-small cell lung cancer. CDR3 in amino acids: CASQMRGSSLYEQYF. In nucleotides, the CDR3 is TGTGCCAGCCAAATGAGGGGGAGTTCACTCTACGAGCAGTACTTC.